The 30 T cell receptor beta chains listed next were all sequenced from one sample in a study of cytomegalovirus exposure and HLA in healthy donors. Primers included in the PCR were 60 Vbeta and 13 Jbeta primers. Only in-frame clones appear in the TCRdb table, and some are missing; sequencing was by immunoSEQ multiplex PCR. Of fewer than 200,000 clones listed, roughly three quarters are singletons. Sequences were obtained from PBMCs. The source of these receptors is a man aged 18 to 30 in good health and CMV-seropositive.

The rearrangement links TRBV7-2 to TRBJ2-3; TRBD2 aligns across 8 bases. CDR1 and CDR2 (germline): SGHTA, FQGNSA. This CDR3 spans 16 amino acids. J gave up 2 bases and V 1 base, and 5 bases lay outside the gene matches. The CDR3 region has the DNA TGTGCCAGCAGCTTAGGCGGGGGGAAGAACACAGATACGCAGTATTTT. Amino acids: CASSLGGGKNTDTQYF.

The rearrangement uses TRBV30 and TRBJ2-5; D is ambiguous. This CDR3 comprises 11 residues. V lost 2 bases and J 2 bases, leaving 3 bases between the germline ends. Germline-derived CDR1 and CDR2 are GTSNPN and SVGIG (reference sequence). Here the CDR3 DNA reads TGTGCCTGGAGTCGGCAAGAGACCCAGTACTTC. It yields the protein CAWSRQETQYF.

The J gene is TRBJ2-5, the V gene TRBV7-9; TRBD2 matches 8 bases. V trimming: 1 base; J trimming: 4 bases; junction bases outside the gene matches: 5. The CDR3 runs 15 residues. The germline V gene has CDR1 SEHNR and CDR2 FQNEAQ (reference sequence). The CDR3 sequence: CASSLVNSGAETQYF. DNA for the CDR3: TGTGCCAGCAGCTTAGTCAATAGCGGGGCAGAGACCCAGTACTTC.

The V gene is TRBV7-5, the J gene TRBJ2-2; the table calls TRBD1, which could not be checked here. TRBV7-5 is labeled a pseudogene. The CDR3 length is 17 residues. The CDR3: CARSLFAGTAGTGELFF. For the CDR3, the DNA is TGTGCCAGAAGCTTATTTGCCGGGACAGCTGGGACCGGGGAGCTGTTTTTT.

This sequence joins TRBV5-1 and TRBJ2-3, with 10 bases identical to TRBD2. CDR1 and CDR2 from the germline V gene are SGHRS and YFSETQ. Unmatched junction bases numbered 2, after V lost 3 bases and J lost 4 bases. CDR3 length equals 14 residues. The CDR3 sequence: CASSSGTSADTQYF. As DNA, the CDR3 is TGCGCCAGCAGCTCCGGGACTAGCGCAGATACGCAGTATTTT.

V usage is TRBV2 and J usage is TRBJ2-1; D is undetermined. CDR3 size: 11 residues. Between the trimmed V and J ends, which lost 7 bases and 10 bases, there was a span of 11 bases. The germline gives CDR1 SNHLY, CDR2 FYNNEI. The CDR3 DNA reads TGTGCCAGCACTGACCCCAGGGAGCAGTTCTTC. Protein product: CASTDPREQFF.

The chain couples TRBV18 to TRBJ1-1; D remains unclear. Trimming removed 0 bases at V and 0 bases at J, with 8 bases between. Germline CDR1 and CDR2: KGHSH and LQKENI. This CDR3 has 15 residues. Here the CDR3 DNA reads TGTGCCAGCTCACCACCATCCCTTATGAACACTGAAGCTTTCTTT. This encodes CASSPPSLMNTEAFF. The entire variable domain, with the rest obtained from reference TRBV18 and TRBJ1-1, is as follows: NAGVMQNPRHLVRRRGQEARLRCSPMKGHSHVYWYRQLPEEGLKFMVYLQKENIIDESGMPKERFSAEFPKEGPSILRIQQVVRGDSAAYFCASSPPSLMNTEAFFGQGTRLTVV.

The V gene is TRBV10-3, the J gene TRBJ1-5; D uncertain. The V gene lost 0 bases and the J gene lost 0 bases, with 6 bases spanning the gap. Germline V CDR1 and CDR2: ENHRY, SYGVKD. The CDR3 spans 15 residues. DNA for the CDR3: TGTGCCATCAGTGAGTCCGAGTTTAGCAATCAGCCCCAGCATTTT. It yields the protein CAISESEFSNQPQHF.

This chain links TRBV6-4 with TRBJ2-3; D is perhaps TRBD1 (6 bases). Per germline, CDR1 MRHNA and CDR2 SNTAGT. The CDR3 runs to 14 residues. V was pared by 5 bases and J by 3 bases, with 12 bases between. CDR3 DNA: TGTGCCAGCAGTCGGGACAAATCTACAGATACGCAGTATTTT. It specifies CASSRDKSTDTQYF.

The genes are TRBV6-5 and TRBJ2-5; TRBD2 agrees at 7 bases. Germline V gene sequence: CDR1 MNHEY, CDR2 SVGAGI. There are 14 residues in the CDR3. The ends lost 0 bases at V and 6 bases at J; junction bases unmatched: 4. CDR3 nucleotides: TGTGCCAGCAGTTACTCCCAGGGAGGGCAGACCCAGTACTTC. Protein: CASSYSQGGQTQYF.

Details on this clone: One end of the junction fails to match germline, which may point to a read error. This rearrangement joins TRBV7-9 to TRBJ2-7; 8 bases align to TRBD2. The CDR3 is 16 amino acids. CDR1 is SEHNR and CDR2 is FQNEAQ in the germline V gene (reference sequence). The CDR3 nucleotides read TGTTCCAGCAGCTTAGAACCGGGACTAGACTACCATAAGCAGTACTTC. Protein sequence: CSSSLEPGLDYHKQYF.

The rearrangement links TRBV4-3 to TRBJ1-1; D call uncertain. Germline V gene sequence: CDR1 LGHNA, CDR2 YSLEER. The CDR3 runs 13 residues. The V and J ends lost 2 bases and 6 bases respectively, with 10 bases between them. CDR3 bases: TGCGCCAGCAGCCAACACCCGGAGTCTGAAGCTTTCTTT. Its translation: CASSQHPESEAFF.

As to this clone: One end of the junction varies from germline; a read error may be responsible. This rearrangement joins TRBV7-9 to TRBJ1-6; D call uncertain. This CDR3 is 12 amino acids long. Per the germline V gene, CDR1 is SEHNR and CDR2 is FQNEAQ (reference sequence). CDR3: CSSSSGLSPLHF. Written as DNA, the CDR3 is TGTTCCAGCAGTTCTGGGCTTTCACCCCTCCACTTT.

The chain couples TRBV18 to TRBJ2-4; the D gene is possibly TRBD2 (5 bases). V lost 4 bases and J 1 base, leaving 14 bases between the germline ends. Germline V gives CDR1 KGHSH, CDR2 LQKENI. The CDR3 extends over 16 amino acids. The CDR3 is CASSLEVSYAKNIQYF. The CDR3 coding sequence is TGTGCCAGCTCACTGGAGGTCTCCTACGCCAAAAACATTCAGTACTTC.

This chain uses TRBV7-8 with TRBJ2-7; D possibly corresponds to TRBD2 (6 bases). Trimming shortened V by 5 bases and J by 3 bases, and 17 bases separated the two germline ends. CDR1 and CDR2 from the germline V gene are SGHVS and FQNEAQ. CDR3 size: 15 residues. The CDR3 spells CASSPGGLAIYEQYF. CDR3 coding DNA: TGTGCCAGCAGCCCAGGAGGCCTAGCGATCTACGAGCAGTACTTC.

The chain joins TRBV4-3 to TRBJ1-2; D not resolved. V shed 0 bases and J shed 4 bases, with 12 bases lying between them. Germline V gene data show CDR1 as LGHNA and CDR2 as YSLEER. The CDR3 consists of 15 residues. The CDR3 nucleotides are TGCGCCAGCAGCCAAGATCAAAGGTGGGCCTATGGCTACACCTTC. This translates into CASSQDQRWAYGYTF.

This clone was seen once. The rearrangement uses TRBV5-4 and TRBJ2-5; the match to TRBD2 covers 9 bases. The V gene end was trimmed by 1 base and the J gene end by 2 bases; junction bases not matched to a gene: 0. The CDR3 totals 14 residues. CDR1 and CDR2 from the germline V gene are SGHNT and YYREEE (reference sequence). The CDR3 DNA reads TGTGCCAGCAGCTTGAGCGGGGGGCAAGAGACCCAGTACTTC. It specifies CASSLSGGQETQYF.

This sequence joins TRBV19 and TRBJ1-1; D gene uncertain. Per germline, CDR1 LNHDA and CDR2 SQIVND (reference sequence). The CDR3 runs 17 residues. V shed 5 bases and J shed 2 bases, with 21 bases lying between them. DNA of the CDR3: TGTGCCAGTAGTCGCTTGGGAGCGGGCGAGTTTAACACTGAAGCTTTCTTT. Protein sequence: CASSRLGAGEFNTEAFF.

The rearrangement links TRBV5-1 to TRBJ2-1; D perhaps matches TRBD2 (6 bases). CDR3 length equals 15 residues. CDR1 and CDR2 from the germline V gene are SGHRS and YFSETQ. The V end was cut by 5 bases, the J end by 0 bases, with 12 bases between. DNA of the CDR3: TGCGCCAGCAGACCCGCGGGGTCCTCCTACAATGAGCAGTTCTTC. Translated: CASRPAGSSYNEQFF.

V usage is TRBV10-3 and J usage is TRBJ1-1; 10 bases line up with TRBD1. V was pared by 2 bases and J by 3 bases, with 0 bases of the junction left unmatched. The germline V gene encodes CDR1 ENHRY and CDR2 SYGVKD. This CDR3 region has 14 residues. CDR3 bases: TGTGCCATCAGTGAGGACAGGGGGCACACTGAAGCTTTCTTT. It is translated as CAISEDRGHTEAFF.

The genes are TRBV19 and TRBJ1-5, with D possibly being TRBD1 (5 bases). Germline CDR1 LNHDA, CDR2 SQIVND (reference sequence). The CDR3 is 18 amino acids. Trimming removed 3 bases at V and 0 bases at J, with 18 bases between. The CDR3 here is CASSIPGLGGYSNQPQHF. CDR3 bases: TGTGCCAGTAGTATCCCGGGACTGGGGGGTTATAGCAATCAGCCCCAGCATTTT. Drawing the rest from reference TRBV19 and TRBJ1-5, the complete variable domain is DGGITQSPKYLFRKEGQNVTLSCEQNLNHDAMYWYRQDPGQGLRLIYYSQIVNDFQKGDIAEGYSVSREKKESFPLTVTSAQKNPTAFYLCASSIPGLGGYSNQPQHFGDGTRLSIL.

This rearrangement joins TRBV7-7 to TRBJ2-5, with D unclear. Germline V lookup: CDR1 SSHAT, CDR2 FNYEAQ (reference sequence). V lost 1 base and J 5 bases, leaving 11 bases between the germline ends. The CDR3 length is 14 residues. The CDR3 coding sequence is TGTGCCAGCAGCTTAGATCCGGCCAGGGAGACCCAGTACTTC. It translates to CASSLDPARETQYF.

The chain employs TRBV6-6 and TRBJ1-5; 8 positions match TRBD1. The V and J ends lost 5 bases and 5 bases, in that order; junction bases with no gene match: 5. In germline, CDR1 is MNHNY, CDR2 SVGAGI (reference sequence). This CDR3 has 14 amino acids. The CDR3 DNA is TGTGCCAGCAGTAACGACAGGGGCGATCAGCCCCAGCATTTT. Protein: CASSNDRGDQPQHF.

The V gene is TRBV15, the J gene TRBJ2-3, with TRBD2 matching 15 bases. V lost 4 bases to trimming and J lost 3 bases; unmatched junction nucleotides: 2. The CDR3 extends over 16 amino acids. CDR1 LNHNV and CDR2 YYDKDF come from the germline V gene (reference sequence). CDR3 amino acids: CATSKGLAGGTDTQYF. DNA for the CDR3: TGTGCCACCAGCAAGGGACTAGCGGGAGGAACAGATACGCAGTATTTT.

This clone was counted a few times. J is TRBJ2-1 and V is TRBV2, with 10 bases lining up with TRBD2. CDR3 length equals 15 residues. Per germline, CDR1 SNHLY and CDR2 FYNNEI. The V gene end was trimmed by 0 bases and the J gene end by 8 bases; junction bases not matched to a gene: 4. The CDR3 here is CASSEAWTSGDEQFF. CDR3 nucleotide sequence: TGTGCCAGCAGTGAAGCGTGGACTAGCGGAGATGAGCAGTTCTTC.

The genes are TRBV7-2 and TRBJ1-2; TRBD1 matches at 8 bases. CDR1 SGHTA and CDR2 FQGNSA come from the germline V gene. This CDR3 spans 15 amino acids. V lost 5 bases to trimming and J lost 2 bases; unmatched junction nucleotides: 7. This chain's CDR3 is CASSTHRGLNYGYTF. CDR3 bases: TGTGCCAGCAGCACCCACAGGGGGTTAAACTATGGCTACACCTTC.

The rearrangement uses TRBV5-4 and TRBJ2-7; TRBD2 aligns across 9 bases. CDR3 length equals 15 residues. V lost 0 bases to trimming and J lost 3 bases; unmatched junction nucleotides: 4. Germline CDR1 SGHNT, CDR2 YYREEE (reference sequence). CDR3 nucleotide sequence: TGTGCCAGCAGCTTGGCCACAGCGGGGGGCTACGAGCAGTACTTC. Its protein is CASSLATAGGYEQYF.

The chain has TRBV6-6 and TRBJ1-2; D ambiguous. Germline CDR1 MNHNY, CDR2 SVGAGI (reference sequence). The CDR3 totals 14 residues. The V end was cut by 6 bases, the J end by 5 bases, with 16 bases between. CDR3 sequence: CASSRNPVTYGYTF. In DNA form, the CDR3 reads TGTGCCAGCAGCCGTAATCCAGTCACGTATGGCTACACCTTC.

The chain couples TRBV11-2 to TRBJ2-1; 7 bases fit TRBD1. The CDR3 sequence is 15 residues long. Germline CDR1 reads SGHAT; CDR2 reads FQNNGV. The ends lost 2 bases at V and 9 bases at J; junction bases unmatched: 10. The CDR3 coding sequence is TGTGCCAGCAGCTTAACGGGGACAGAGGGCGGTGAGCAGTTCTTC. It yields the protein CASSLTGTEGGEQFF.

This clone was detected only a few times. V usage is TRBV5-6 and J usage is TRBJ1-2; TRBD1 is a possible D gene (5 bases). This CDR3 contains 13 residues. Germline-derived CDR1 and CDR2 are SGHDT and YYEEEE. Between the trimmed V and J ends, which lost 3 bases and 8 bases, there was a span of 14 bases. The DNA of the CDR3 is TGTGCCAGCAGCTACACGGTACCAGGGGGCTACACCTTC. Translation: CASSYTVPGGYTF. Based on the CDR3 plus reference TRBV5-6 and TRBJ1-2, the full variable domain is DAGVTQSPTHLIKTRGQQVTLRCSPKSGHDTVSWYQQALGQGPQFIFQYYEEEERQRGNFPDRFSGHQFPNYSSELNVNALLLGDSALYLCASSYTVPGGYTFGSGTRLTVV.